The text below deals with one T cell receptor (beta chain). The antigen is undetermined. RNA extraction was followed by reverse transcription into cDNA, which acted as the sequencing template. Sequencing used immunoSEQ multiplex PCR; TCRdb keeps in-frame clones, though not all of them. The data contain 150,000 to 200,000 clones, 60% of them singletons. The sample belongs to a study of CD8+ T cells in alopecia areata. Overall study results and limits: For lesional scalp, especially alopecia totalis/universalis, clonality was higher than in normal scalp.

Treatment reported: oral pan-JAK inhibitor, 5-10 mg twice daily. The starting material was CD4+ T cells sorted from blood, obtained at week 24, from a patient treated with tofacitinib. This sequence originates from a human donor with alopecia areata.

The CDR3 region has the DNA TGTGCCAGCAGCTTAGATGGTTCTGGGGAGCAGTACTTC. It specifies CASSLDGSGEQYF. The chain couples TRBV11-1 to TRBJ2-7; no reliable D call. The CDR3 is made up of 13 amino acids. From germline, CDR1 is SGHAT and CDR2 FQDESV (reference sequence). Trimming took off 1 base at V and 7 bases at J, with 11 bases between the two ends.